The 9 T cell receptor beta chains reported below all come from one sample, sequenced in a study of T cell repertoires in cytomegalovirus infection. For these receptors, no antigen is known. MiXCR, applied by TCRdb to the reads, yields one record per CDR3 protein. Among around 800,000 distinct CDR3 sequences listed, 32% were seen once. The specimen comprised cultured CD8+ T cells from PBMCs, sampled from culture after CMV antigen stimulation. Every receptor here comes from a human donor in good health (CMV status not recorded). Some clones in this sample may be carry-over from other donors' samples.

This clonotype has just a few counts. This chain connects TRBV7-9 to TRBJ2-1; 11 bases agree with TRBD1. Looked up from germline, CDR1 is SEHNR and CDR2 is FQNEAQ (reference sequence). The CDR3 runs 16 residues. The junction had 8 bases not matched to a gene; V was cut back by 2 bases and J by 8 bases. CDR3 loop: CASSLRRTGGPDEQFF. As DNA, the CDR3 is TGTGCCAGCAGCTTACGGAGGACAGGGGGCCCGGATGAGCAGTTCTTC.

This clonotype came up a few times. The chain joins TRBV19 to TRBJ2-1, with 8 nucleotides matching TRBD2. This CDR3 comprises 16 residues. The junction had 8 bases not matched to a gene; V was cut back by 1 base and J by 6 bases. CDR1 and CDR2 from the germline V gene are LNHDA and SQIVND (reference sequence). CDR3 amino acids: CASSIGRGGWSNEQFF. CDR3 nucleotide sequence: TGTGCCAGTAGTATAGGACGGGGGGGCTGGTCCAATGAGCAGTTCTTC. Variable domain in full (rest from reference TRBV19 and TRBJ2-1): DGGITQSPKYLFRKEGQNVTLSCEQNLNHDAMYWYRQDPGQGLRLIYYSQIVNDFQKGDIAEGYSVSREKKESFPLTVTSAQKNPTAFYLCASSIGRGGWSNEQFFGPGTRLTVL.

This clonotype was detected only a few times. The V gene is TRBV11-2, the J gene TRBJ2-7; D unclear. CDR3 length: 12 residues. The V end lost 5 bases, the J end lost 3 bases, and 8 bases lay between the germline ends. CDR1 is SGHAT and CDR2 is FQNNGV in the germline V gene. The CDR3 is CASSPSLYEQYV. CDR3 nucleotide sequence: TGTGCCAGCAGCCCTTCACTCTACGAGCAGTACGTC.

This clonotype occurred a few times. The genes are TRBV11-2 and TRBJ2-3, with 11 nucleotides matching TRBD2. CDR1 and CDR2 from the germline V gene are SGHAT and FQNNGV. The CDR3 sequence is 16 residues long. V shed 7 bases, J shed 1 base, and the junction held 7 bases outside the gene matches. The CDR3 is CASNPLTSGGTDTQYF. In DNA form, the CDR3 reads TGTGCCAGCAATCCTCTGACTAGCGGGGGCACAGATACGCAGTATTTT.

The CDR3 here is CANPPYPGGEFSGTGELFF. CDR3 bases: TGTGCCAACCCTCCCTACCCGGGGGGCGAATTTTCGGGAACCGGGGAGCTGTTTTTT. The chain couples TRBV6-8 to TRBJ2-2; a weak D match, TRBD2 (7 bases). The CDR3 is 19 residues long. V lost 10 bases and J lost 5, with 32 bases in between. Germline V lookup: CDR1 MNHGY, CDR2 SAAAGT.

The V gene is TRBV2, the J gene TRBJ1-5, with 7 positions matching TRBD1. With 4 bases clipped from V and 3 bases from J, the junction kept 6 bases outside the gene matches. Germline values: CDR1 SNHLY, CDR2 FYNNEI. The CDR3 extends over 15 amino acids. CDR3 in amino acids: CASSATGQLNQPQHF. DNA of the CDR3: TGTGCCAGCAGTGCAACGGGACAGCTCAATCAGCCCCAGCATTTT.

To note about this clonotype: A much larger clone is a single base away; this may be a read error. The rearrangement links TRBV7-2 to TRBJ2-5; 12 bases agree with TRBD2. There are 17 residues in the CDR3. The germline CDR1 and CDR2 sequences are SGHTA and FQGNSA. The CDR3 region is CVSSPRVTSGGGETQYF. CDR3 DNA: TGTGTCAGCAGCCCACGGGTGACTAGCGGGGGAGGGGAGACCCAGTACTTC.

Worth noting for this clonotype: One end of the junction does not line up with germline, which may come from a read error. This sequence joins TRBV15 and TRBJ2-7; 11 bases agree with TRBD1. From germline, CDR1 is LNHNV and CDR2 YYDKDF (reference sequence). The length of the CDR3 is 15 residues. CDR3 region: CAISLRTGGLDEQYF. The DNA for the CDR3 is TGTGCCATCAGCCTCCGGACAGGGGGCTTGGACGAGCAGTACTTC. The complete variable domain, with remaining parts taken from reference TRBV15 and TRBJ2-7, reads DAMVIQNPRYQVTQFGKPVTLSCSQTLNHNVMYWYQQKSSQAPKLLFHYYDKDFNNEADTPDNFQSRRPNTSFCFLDIRSPGLGDTAMYLCAISLRTGGLDEQYFGPGTRLTVT.

CDR3 region: CSVEDRKGQGTESYGYTF. The CDR3, as DNA: TGCAGCGTTGAAGATCGGAAGGGACAGGGAACGGAGAGCTATGGCTACACCTTC. This chain connects TRBV29-1 to TRBJ1-2, with 9 bases aligning to TRBD1. Looked up from germline, CDR1 is SQVTM and CDR2 is ANQGSEA. The V segment lost 0 bases and the J segment 4 bases; nucleotides outside the gene matches: 15. This CDR3 is built from 18 residues.